The 32 T cell receptor beta chains given below trace back to one sample, sequenced in a study of T cells after posttransplantation cyclophosphamide. Repertoires were generated with immunoSEQ multiplex PCR, while TCRdb's copy carries only in-frame clones and drops some. The sample holds 17,000 or so clones; around 94% are singletons and the top ten take 0.45% to 0.65%. A marrow graft followed busulfan-fludarabine conditioning, with cyclophosphamide on days +3 and +4. The source material was CD4+ T cells sorted from blood, sampled after allogeneic stem cell transplant with posttransplant cyclophosphamide. Receptors originate from a male patient in his sixties or seventies who received an allogeneic stem cell transplant from a related donor and was CMV-positive. The T cells may partly be graft donor cells.

The rearrangement joins TRBV12-5 to TRBJ1-2; 7 positions match TRBD1. This CDR3 is built from 13 residues. Germline CDR1 LGHNT, CDR2 FRNRAP. Trimming at V came to 8 bases and at J to 3 bases, leaving 6 bases not matched to a gene. The CDR3 reads CASNRGTDYGYTF. As DNA, the CDR3 is TGTGCTAGTAACAGGGGCACTGACTATGGCTACACCTTC. Full variable domain (outside the CDR3, taken from reference TRBV12-5 and TRBJ1-2): DARVTQTPRHKVTEMGQEVTMRCQPILGHNTVFWYRQTMMQGLELLAYFRNRAPLDDSGMPKDRFSAEMPDATLATLKIQPSEPRDSAVYFCASNRGTDYGYTFGSGTRLTVV.

The chain links TRBV7-8 to TRBJ1-5; 10 bases match TRBD1. Germline trimming cut 3 bases from V and 6 bases from J; bases unmatched to any gene: 5. The CDR3 runs to 15 residues. Germline V gene sequence: CDR1 SGHVS, CDR2 FQNEAQ. CDR3 sequence reads: CASSLTGGNGQPQHF. In nucleotides, the CDR3 is TGTGCCAGCAGCTTGACAGGGGGCAATGGTCAGCCCCAGCATTTT.

The rearrangement links TRBV27 to TRBJ2-5; 9 bases map to TRBD1. In germline, CDR1 is MNHEY, CDR2 SMNVEV (reference sequence). J gave up 5 bases and V 6 bases, and 7 bases lay outside the gene matches. The CDR3 runs 14 residues. The CDR3 sequence is CASSWGQGRETQYF. DNA for the CDR3: TGTGCCAGCAGCTGGGGACAGGGCCGGGAGACCCAGTACTTC.

The J gene is TRBJ2-5, the V gene TRBV29-1; 8 bases are a match to TRBD2. Per the germline V gene, CDR1 is SQVTM and CDR2 is ANQGSEA. J gave up 5 bases and V 6 bases, and 8 bases lay outside the gene matches. The CDR3 is 13 amino acids. CDR3 sequence (DNA): TGCAGCGTCCGAGGCGGGGGGCGGGAGACCCAGTACTTC. Its translation is CSVRGGGRETQYF. Based on the CDR3 plus reference TRBV29-1 and TRBJ2-5, the full variable domain is SAVISQKPSRDICQRGTSLTIQCQVDSQVTMMFWYRQQPGQSLTLIATANQGSEATYESGFVIDKFPISRPNLTFSTLTVSNMSPEDSSIYLCSVRGGGRETQYFGPGTRLLVL.

V and J are TRBV10-3 and TRBJ2-1; TRBD2 is a possible D gene (6 bases). Germline CDR1 and CDR2: ENHRY and SYGVKD. V was pared by 4 bases and J by 4 bases, with 20 bases between. This CDR3 is 17 amino acids long. DNA of the CDR3: TGTGCCATCAGTGCCAGCGGGTCCGGCAGAGGGTACAATGAGCAGTTCTTC. Translating gives CAISASGSGRGYNEQFF.

V usage is TRBV7-3 and J usage is TRBJ2-1; weak D call: TRBD1 (5 bases). The CDR3 is 13 residues long. Trimming shortened V by 5 bases and J by 5 bases, and 10 bases separated the two germline ends. Germline-derived CDR1 and CDR2 are SGHTA and FQGTGA. The CDR3 region is CASSRGQNNEQFF. CDR3 nucleotide sequence: TGTGCCAGCAGCAGGGGCCAGAACAATGAGCAGTTCTTC.

The chain links TRBV5-4 to TRBJ2-5, with D maybe TRBD2 (6 bases). The DNA end is more similar to TRBJ2-7, so the J call may be wrong. From germline, CDR1 is SGHNT and CDR2 YYREEE (reference sequence). This CDR3 is 13 amino acids long. This chain's CDR3 is CASSEPAGNEQYF. The CDR3 DNA is TGTGCCAGCAGCGAACCGGCGGGAAACGAGCAGTACTTC.

The V and J genes are TRBV10-2 and TRBJ1-3; the D gene is possibly TRBD1 (6 bases). Germline values: CDR1 WSHSY, CDR2 SAAADI. CDR3 length: 16 amino acids. The ends were cut back, 3 bases at V and 4 bases at J, with 16 bases in the middle. The CDR3 is CASSDLPRGRGNTIYF. The CDR3 nucleotides read TGCGCCAGCAGTGACCTCCCCAGGGGTAGGGGAAACACCATATATTTT.

A single count supports this clone. The rearrangement uses TRBV28 and TRBJ2-7; the D is unclear. The CDR3 has 16 residues. Trimming pared 4 bases from V and 4 bases from J, leaving 20 bases between. CDR1 and CDR2 from the germline V gene are MDHEN and SYDVKM. The DNA of the CDR3 is TGTGCCAGCAGTTCCCCGACCCTAGTGGGTACTTACGAGCAGTACTTC. This gives the protein CASSSPTLVGTYEQYF. The whole variable domain, filled in from reference TRBV28 and TRBJ2-7, reads DVKVTQSSRYLVKRTGEKVFLECVQDMDHENMFWYRQDPGLGLRLIYFSYDVKMKEKGDIPEGYSVSREKKERFSLILESASTNQTSMYLCASSSPTLVGTYEQYFGPGTRLTVT.

The chain is built from TRBV18 and TRBJ2-6; D is possibly TRBD2 (6 bases). Trimming pared 6 bases from V and 0 bases from J, leaving 12 bases between. The CDR3 has 16 amino acids. The germline gives CDR1 KGHSH, CDR2 LQKENI. Here the CDR3 DNA reads TGTGCCAGCTCCCAAAGGGACTCCTCTGGGGCCAACGTCCTGACTTTC. It encodes CASSQRDSSGANVLTF. Full variable domain (remainder filled in from reference TRBV18 and TRBJ2-6): NAGVMQNPRHLVRRRGQEARLRCSPMKGHSHVYWYRQLPEEGLKFMVYLQKENIIDESGMPKERFSAEFPKEGPSILRIQQVVRGDSAAYFCASSQRDSSGANVLTFGAGSRLTVL.

The chain links TRBV19 to TRBJ1-1; 9 bases fit TRBD1. The V gene's germline CDR1 is LNHDA and CDR2 SQIVND (reference sequence). The V segment lost 7 bases and the J segment 5 bases; nucleotides outside the gene matches: 5. The CDR3 sequence is 13 residues long. CDR3 protein: CASKLTGGTEAFF. DNA for the CDR3: TGTGCCAGTAAGCTGACAGGGGGAACTGAAGCTTTCTTT.

The rearrangement joins TRBV5-1 to TRBJ1-4; the D is unclear. The CDR3 consists of 19 residues. Between the trimmed V and J ends, which lost 0 bases and 2 bases, there was a span of 20 bases. The germline CDR1 and CDR2 sequences are SGHRS and YFSETQ. DNA for the CDR3: TGCGCCAGCAGCTTGGGGTTAAAAGTCGCCGGGTCTACTAATGAAAAACTGTTTTTT. Translating it yields CASSLGLKVAGSTNEKLFF. Looking up the rest from reference TRBV5-1 and TRBJ1-4 gives the full variable domain: KAGVTQTPRYLIKTRGQQVTLSCSPISGHRSVSWYQQTPGQGLQFLFEYFSETQRNKGNFPGRFSGRQFSNSRSEMNVSTLELGDSALYLCASSLGLKVAGSTNEKLFFGSGTQLSVL.

V usage is TRBV11-2 and J usage is TRBJ1-2; no definite D call. The CDR3 extends over 11 amino acids. The germline V and J ends were trimmed by 5 bases and 4 bases, with 5 bases remaining between them. Per the germline V gene, CDR1 is SGHAT and CDR2 is FQNNGV. The CDR3, as DNA: TGTGCCAGCAGCCGAGGCTATGGCTACACCTTC. Its protein is CASSRGYGYTF.

V is TRBV2 and J is TRBJ1-4; TRBD1 is a possible D gene (5 bases). Per the germline V gene, CDR1 is SNHLY and CDR2 is FYNNEI. V was clipped by 6 bases and J by 5 bases, with 16 bases between them. The CDR3 covers 15 residues. The CDR3 spells CASSPEQGRNEKLFF. Here the CDR3 DNA reads TGTGCCAGCAGCCCAGAGCAGGGAAGGAATGAAAAACTGTTTTTT.

The chain couples TRBV28 to TRBJ1-2; the match to TRBD1 covers 12 bases. Germline V gives CDR1 MDHEN, CDR2 SYDVKM. The CDR3 loop spans 15 amino acids. The junction had 10 bases not matched to a gene; V was cut back by 7 bases and J by 7 bases. In DNA form, the CDR3 reads TGTGCCAGCAATGGACCGGGACAGGGGGCGGCTGGCTACACCTTC. It is translated as CASNGPGQGAAGYTF.

This sequence joins TRBV11-3 and TRBJ2-2, with D maybe TRBD1 (6 bases). V lost 1 base and J lost 7, with 19 bases in between. Germline CDR1 reads SGHNT; CDR2 reads YENEEA. The CDR3 is 17 amino acids. The CDR3 coding sequence is TGTGCCAGCAGCTTAGCCCGGTGGGGACAACCGGACGGGGAGCTGTTTTTT. Its translation: CASSLARWGQPDGELFF.

Remarks on this clone: This sample also contains other DNA sequences that code for the same CDR3. The chain recombines TRBV5-1 with TRBJ1-6; D unclear. CDR1 SGHRS and CDR2 YFSETQ come from the germline V gene. Trimming took 0 bases from V and 0 from J, leaving 7 bases between them. CDR3 length equals 16 residues. The CDR3 loop is CASSLEQSSYNSPLHF. As DNA, the CDR3 is TGCGCCAGCAGCTTGGAACAGAGCTCCTATAATTCACCCCTCCACTTT. The complete variable domain, with remaining parts taken from reference TRBV5-1 and TRBJ1-6, reads KAGVTQTPRYLIKTRGQQVTLSCSPISGHRSVSWYQQTPGQGLQFLFEYFSETQRNKGNFPGRFSGRQFSNSRSEMNVSTLELGDSALYLCASSLEQSSYNSPLHFGNGTRLTVT.

Only one count was recorded for this clone. The gene calls are TRBV5-4 and TRBJ1-2; D is perhaps TRBD1 (5 bases). V lost 4 bases, J lost 2 bases, and 9 bases lay in between. The CDR3 loop spans 13 amino acids. Germline loops: CDR1 SGHNT, CDR2 YYREEE (reference sequence). CDR3 sequence (DNA): TGTGCCAGCAGCCCGACAGCCAACTATGGCTACACCTTC. Translated, it gives CASSPTANYGYTF.

The chain carries TRBV13 and TRBJ2-1, with 10 bases aligning to TRBD2. With V trimmed by 5 bases and J by 9 bases, 13 bases remained unmatched. CDR3 size: 16 residues. Germline CDR1 and CDR2: PRHDT and FYEKMQ (reference sequence). The CDR3 DNA sequence: TGTGCCAGCAGCCTGATCTGGACTAGCGGTCCCGCTGAGCAGTTCTTC. Residues: CASSLIWTSGPAEQFF.

A word on this clone: Sequence at one end of the junction differs from germline and may be a read error. The V gene is TRBV11-3, the J gene TRBJ2-1; D possibly corresponds to TRBD2 (6 bases). Germline V gene sequence: CDR1 SGHNT, CDR2 YENEEA. The CDR3 is 15 amino acids. The CDR3 nucleotides are TGTGCCAGCAGCTTGGGGAGGTCCTCCAACAATGAGCAGTTCTTC. Translating it yields CASSLGRSSNNEQFF.

The chain recombines TRBV30 with TRBJ2-1, with 7 bases identical to TRBD1. V trimming: 1 base; J trimming: 8 bases; junction bases outside the gene matches: 2. Germline V gene sequence: CDR1 GTSNPN, CDR2 SVGIG (reference sequence). CDR3 length: 12 residues. The CDR3 protein is CAWSDRGHEQFF. The CDR3 DNA sequence: TGTGCCTGGAGTGACAGGGGCCATGAGCAGTTCTTC.

The V and J genes are TRBV7-2 and TRBJ2-1; no reliable D call. CDR1 SGHTA and CDR2 FQGNSA come from the germline V gene. CDR3 length: 14 residues. V was cut by 3 bases and J by 12 bases, with 18 bases left in between. The CDR3 sequence is CASSFPTVGPGQFF. CDR3 sequence (DNA): TGTGCCAGCAGCTTTCCTACGGTGGGCCCTGGGCAGTTCTTC.

This clone was counted once. J is TRBJ2-3 and V is TRBV6-1; perhaps TRBD2 as D (6 bases). This CDR3 has 16 amino acids. Germline V lookup: CDR1 MNHNS, CDR2 SASEGT. Trimming removed 3 bases at V and 3 bases at J, with 16 bases between. CDR3 nucleotide sequence: TGTGCCAGCAGTGATCCTCGCGGGGCGTCGACAGATACGCAGTATTTT. It specifies CASSDPRGASTDTQYF.

This clone showed up just once. The chain has TRBV6-1 and TRBJ2-6; perhaps TRBD1 as D (5 bases). Germline CDR1 reads MNHNS; CDR2 reads SASEGT. The CDR3 has 16 residues. The V gene lost 2 bases and the J gene lost 2 bases, with 10 bases spanning the gap. The CDR3 loop reads CASSELGVPGANVLTF. The DNA for the CDR3 is TGTGCCAGCAGTGAACTAGGGGTCCCTGGGGCCAACGTCCTGACTTTC.

The gene calls are TRBV15 and TRBJ1-2; tentative D call: TRBD1 (5 bases). The germline V and J ends were trimmed by 0 bases and 4 bases, with 9 bases remaining between them. CDR1 is LNHNV, CDR2 YYDKDF, per germline (reference sequence). This CDR3 spans 14 amino acids. Here the CDR3 DNA reads TGTGCCACCAGCAGAGATCGGGGGGTCTATGGCTACACCTTC. It codes for CATSRDRGVYGYTF. Complete variable domain (other parts from reference TRBV15 and TRBJ1-2): DAMVIQNPRYQVTQFGKPVTLSCSQTLNHNVMYWYQQKSSQAPKLLFHYYDKDFNNEADTPDNFQSRRPNTSFCFLDIRSPGLGDTAMYLCATSRDRGVYGYTFGSGTRLTVV.

The rearrangement links TRBV9 to TRBJ2-1; 9 bases match TRBD1. After removal of 1 base from V and 3 bases from J, the junction contained 2 bases not matched to a gene. Germline values: CDR1 SGDLS, CDR2 YYNGEE. The CDR3 is 15 amino acids. This chain's CDR3 is CASSVRTGVYNEQFF. The CDR3 DNA follows: TGTGCCAGCAGCGTACGGACAGGGGTCTACAATGAGCAGTTCTTC.

This CDR3 is CASSPGQEKLFF. The CDR3 coding sequence is TGTGCCAGCAGCCCGGGACAGGAAAAACTGTTTTTT. V is TRBV5-6 and J is TRBJ1-4; 7 nucleotides align to TRBD1. Germline loops: CDR1 SGHDT, CDR2 YYEEEE. This CDR3 has 12 residues. J was trimmed by 8 bases and V by 4 bases; bases with no gene match: 2.

The rearrangement uses TRBV25-1 and TRBJ2-4; TRBD1 aligns across 9 bases. The V segment lost 4 bases and the J segment 6 bases; nucleotides outside the gene matches: 7. Looked up from germline, CDR1 is MGHDK and CDR2 is SYGVNS. The CDR3 totals 15 residues. The CDR3 DNA is TGTGCCAGCAGTGCCCGGACAGGGGTTTTAAACATTCAGTACTTC. This sequence encodes CASSARTGVLNIQYF.

The CDR3 sequence: CAISESKGGADTEAFF. CDR3 bases: TGTGCCATCAGTGAGTCGAAGGGGGGGGCCGACACTGAAGCTTTCTTT. The genes are TRBV10-3 and TRBJ1-1; a possible D gene is TRBD1 (6 bases). V lost 0 bases to trimming and J lost 3 bases, with 14 bases between them. The CDR3 is 16 residues long. Per germline, CDR1 ENHRY and CDR2 SYGVKD.

This chain joins TRBV5-4 and TRBJ2-1, with 12 bases identical to TRBD2. Trimming took 4 bases from V and 7 from J; bases not matched to a gene: 9. The length of the CDR3 is 16 residues. CDR1 and CDR2 from the germline V gene are SGHNT and YYREEE (reference sequence). The CDR3 sequence is CASSTQLAGGENEQFF. CDR3 bases: TGTGCCAGCAGCACTCAACTAGCGGGGGGCGAGAATGAGCAGTTCTTC.

The rearrangement links TRBV9 to TRBJ2-7, with 10 bases aligning to TRBD1. The CDR3 contains 15 residues. J was trimmed by 5 bases and V by 4 bases; bases with no gene match: 9. Germline V gene sequence: CDR1 SGDLS, CDR2 YYNGEE. The CDR3 spells CASSPRQGASHEQYF. CDR3 nucleotides: TGTGCCAGCAGCCCGCGACAGGGGGCGTCCCACGAGCAGTACTTC.

This chain connects TRBV7-2 to TRBJ2-1; a possible D gene is TRBD2 (5 bases). The CDR3 totals 13 residues. The V gene's germline CDR1 is SGHTA and CDR2 FQGNSA. The ends were cut back, 3 bases at V and 2 bases at J, with 5 bases in the middle. CDR3 sequence reads: CASSFGAYNEQFF. CDR3 nucleotide sequence: TGTGCCAGCAGCTTCGGGGCCTACAATGAGCAGTTCTTC.